This T cell receptor (beta chain) was sequenced during a study of blood T cells in healthy people across ages. General study results and limits: Among long-lived donors, naive CD4+ cells were more numerous and diversity higher than in aged donors. Diversity of TCR beta per million T cells declined in a roughly linear way with age. Diversity estimates from one million T cells were considered underestimates.

Using a J-beta primer mix together with a sample-barcoded 5' primer, a second PCR was run for about 6 to 11 cycles. TCRdb recomputed calls from the 5' RACE reads with MiXCR, one row per CDR3 protein. The repertoire holds just over 800,000 distinct CDR3 sequences, about 59% seen once, with around a quarter in the top ten. This clonotype was observed a single time. Its antigen is not identified. This TCR derives from a man in his thirties or forties in good health. Sequenced: blood.

CDR3 amino acids: CASSVEYGNEQFF. CDR3 nucleotides: TGTGCCAGCAGCGTAGAATACGGTAATGAGCAGTTCTTC. The chain has TRBV9 and TRBJ2-1, with D unclear. Germline CDR1 SGDLS, CDR2 YYNGEE. The CDR3 length is 13 residues. V lost 0 bases, J lost 7 bases, and 8 bases lay in between.